The 18 T cell receptor beta chains given below trace back to one sample, sequenced in a study of cytomegalovirus exposure and HLA in healthy donors. PCR involved 60 Vbeta and 13 Jbeta primers. Assay: immunoSEQ multiplex PCR; the TCRdb copy retains only in-frame clones and omits some. The sample lists some 91,000 clones, around 59% occurring once. Sequenced material: PBMCs. The receptors stem from a human donor in good health.

This clone was seen a single time. J is TRBJ2-3 and V is TRBV7-9, with TRBD1 matching over 7 bases. The CDR3 spans 14 residues. Germline assignment: CDR1 SEHNR and CDR2 FQNEAQ (reference sequence). V trimming: 6 bases; J trimming: 2 bases; junction bases outside the gene matches: 5. CDR3 protein: CASRSTGNTDTQYF. CDR3 in DNA: TGTGCCAGCAGATCGACAGGGAACACAGATACGCAGTATTTT.

The V call is TRBV5-5, the J call TRBJ2-1; 10 bases are shared with TRBD2. This CDR3 comprises 15 residues. V was pared by 2 bases and J by 3 bases, with 2 bases of the junction left unmatched. Germline loops: CDR1 SGHKS, CDR2 YYEKEE (reference sequence). In nucleotides, the CDR3 is TGTGCCAGCAGCTTCCTAGCGGGGGACTACAATGAGCAGTTCTTC. It is translated as CASSFLAGDYNEQFF. The variable domain in full, completed from reference TRBV5-5 and TRBJ2-1, reads DAGVTQSPTHLIKTRGQQVTLRCSPISGHKSVSWYQQVLGQGPQFIFQYYEKEERGRGNFPDRFSARQFPNYSSELNVNALLLGDSALYLCASSFLAGDYNEQFFGPGTRLTVL.

The gene calls are TRBV29-1 and TRBJ1-2; 9 nucleotides match TRBD1. CDR3 size: 14 residues. V trimming: 6 bases; J trimming: 3 bases; junction bases outside the gene matches: 8. Germline V gives CDR1 SQVTM, CDR2 ANQGSEA. CDR3 sequence: CSVSTGGVDYGYTF. Written as DNA, the CDR3 is TGCAGCGTATCGACAGGGGGGGTTGACTATGGCTACACCTTC. Together with reference TRBV29-1 and TRBJ1-2, the CDR3 gives the full variable domain: SAVISQKPSRDICQRGTSLTIQCQVDSQVTMMFWYRQQPGQSLTLIATANQGSEATYESGFVIDKFPISRPNLTFSTLTVSNMSPEDSSIYLCSVSTGGVDYGYTFGSGTRLTVV.

The chain recombines TRBV19 with TRBJ1-2; 8 nucleotides match TRBD1. Germline lookup yields CDR1 LNHDA and CDR2 SQIVND (reference sequence). Trimming cost V 6 bases and J 0 bases; bases outside gene matches: 9. The CDR3 contains 16 residues. The CDR3, as DNA: TGTGCCAGTAGGATCCTCGGACAGGGCCCTAACTATGGCTACACCTTC. Its translation: CASRILGQGPNYGYTF.

The chain employs TRBV6-6 and TRBJ1-2; 8 bases are a match to TRBD1. The CDR3 covers 13 residues. Germline-derived CDR1 and CDR2 are MNHNY and SVGAGI (reference sequence). V lost 2 bases, J lost 12 bases, and 8 bases stayed unmatched. CDR3 region: CASSYVDRGGNTF. Written as DNA, the CDR3 is TGTGCCAGCAGTTACGTAGACAGGGGAGGGAACACCTTC.

V is TRBV12-5 and J is TRBJ1-1; no reliable D call. The germline V and J ends were trimmed by 2 bases and 2 bases, with 6 bases remaining between them. The CDR3 totals 13 residues. Germline loops: CDR1 LGHNT, CDR2 FRNRAP. Here the CDR3 reads CASGLSANTEAFF. In DNA form, the CDR3 reads TGTGCTAGTGGTTTGAGCGCTAACACTGAAGCTTTCTTT. Based on the CDR3 plus reference TRBV12-5 and TRBJ1-1, the full variable domain is DARVTQTPRHKVTEMGQEVTMRCQPILGHNTVFWYRQTMMQGLELLAYFRNRAPLDDSGMPKDRFSAEMPDATLATLKIQPSEPRDSAVYFCASGLSANTEAFFGQGTRLTVV.

The chain employs TRBV6-5 and TRBJ2-7; possible D gene TRBD2, 6 bases. The CDR3 consists of 15 residues. V was shortened by 7 bases and J by 0 bases, with 16 bases between the two germline ends. Germline lookup yields CDR1 MNHEY and CDR2 SVGAGI. Here the CDR3 DNA reads TGTGCCAGCATCGACGGGCAGGGAGGCTCCTACGAGCAGTACTTC. Protein: CASIDGQGGSYEQYF.

This chain uses TRBV2 with TRBJ1-5, with D perhaps matching TRBD1 (5 bases). This CDR3 is 13 amino acids long. Trimming cost V 7 bases and J 5 bases, with 12 bases left between them. The germline CDR1 and CDR2 sequences are SNHLY and FYNNEI. The CDR3 coding sequence is TGTGCCAGCACGACAGCCGCTTATCAGCCCCAGCATTTT. Its protein is CASTTAAYQPQHF.

The chain couples TRBV11-1 to TRBJ1-1, with D unclear. The CDR3 is made up of 11 amino acids. V was pared by 5 bases and J by 5 bases, with 6 bases between. Germline V gene sequence: CDR1 SGHAT, CDR2 FQDESV (reference sequence). In DNA, the CDR3 is TGTGCCAGCAGCCCCCGTACTGAAGCTTTCTTT. Encoded protein: CASSPRTEAFF.

Regarding this clone: The junction departs from the called germline gene at one end, perhaps through a read error. CDR3 sequence: CASSPLGTSKDTQYF. In nucleotides, the CDR3 is TGTGCCAGCAGCCCTCTCGGGACTAGCAAAGATACGCAGTATTTT. V is TRBV7-2 and J is TRBJ2-3; 9 positions agree with TRBD2. In germline, CDR1 is SGHTA, CDR2 FQGNSA. The CDR3 spans 15 residues.

The J gene is TRBJ2-5, the V gene TRBV18, with D perhaps matching TRBD2 (5 bases). This CDR3 is 15 amino acids long. Per the germline V gene, CDR1 is KGHSH and CDR2 is LQKENI. Trimming pared 3 bases from V and 4 bases from J, leaving 15 bases between. CDR3 bases: TGTGCCAGCTCACCTAGCGAACTTGAGGTAGAGACCCAGTACTTC. Residues: CASSPSELEVETQYF. Drawing the rest from reference TRBV18 and TRBJ2-5, the complete variable domain is NAGVMQNPRHLVRRRGQEARLRCSPMKGHSHVYWYRQLPEEGLKFMVYLQKENIIDESGMPKERFSAEFPKEGPSILRIQQVVRGDSAAYFCASSPSELEVETQYFGPGTRLLVL.

J is TRBJ2-7 and V is TRBV6-5; 9 nucleotides agree with TRBD1. Germline loops: CDR1 MNHEY, CDR2 SVGAGI. Unmatched junction bases numbered 9, after V lost 4 bases and J lost 2 bases. The CDR3 runs to 16 residues. The DNA for the CDR3 is TGTGCCAGCAGTTCCCTAGGACAGGGGATCCCCTACGAGCAGTACTTC. Its protein product is CASSSLGQGIPYEQYF.

The V call is TRBV25-1, the J call TRBJ2-7; TRBD1 matches at 9 bases. CDR1 is MGHDK and CDR2 is SYGVNS in the germline V gene. J gave up 2 bases and V 4 bases, and 3 bases lay outside the gene matches. CDR3 length equals 14 residues. CDR3 sequence (DNA): TGTGCCAGCAGTGCCGACAGGGGGACCTACGAGCAGTACTTC. It specifies CASSADRGTYEQYF.

The CDR3 region has the DNA TGCGCCAGCAGCTCTTCTCAGGTCGGACTCTGGGAGCAGTACTTC. Translated: CASSSSQVGLWEQYF. This chain links TRBV5-1 with TRBJ2-7, with D maybe TRBD2 (5 bases). In germline, CDR1 is SGHRS, CDR2 YFSETQ. The CDR3 runs to 15 residues. Trimming removed 3 bases at V and 7 bases at J, with 20 bases between. The whole variable domain, filled in from reference TRBV5-1 and TRBJ2-7, reads KAGVTQTPRYLIKTRGQQVTLSCSPISGHRSVSWYQQTPGQGLQFLFEYFSETQRNKGNFPGRFSGRQFSNSRSEMNVSTLELGDSALYLCASSSSQVGLWEQYFGPGTRLTVT.

The rearrangement uses TRBV7-8 and TRBJ2-7; the match to TRBD1 covers 10 bases. This CDR3 is 14 amino acids long. The junction had 5 bases not matched to a gene; V was cut back by 4 bases and J by 5 bases. Germline V gene lookup returns CDR1 SGHVS and CDR2 FQNEAQ. The CDR3 protein is CASSSRDRGNEQYF. As DNA, the CDR3 is TGTGCCAGCAGCTCCCGGGACAGGGGCAACGAGCAGTACTTC.

Comment on this clone: Other DNA sequences in the sample encode the same CDR3. The gene calls are TRBV2 and TRBJ1-5; D possibly corresponds to TRBD1 (5 bases). The CDR3 is 15 amino acids. V lost 1 base and J lost 0, with 7 bases in between. CDR1 is SNHLY, CDR2 FYNNEI, per germline. CDR3: CASSEEGDSNQPQHF. CDR3 in DNA: TGTGCCAGCAGTGAAGAAGGGGATAGCAATCAGCCCCAGCATTTT.

J is TRBJ2-1 and V is TRBV27, with a possible D match to TRBD2 (5 bases). Germline assignment: CDR1 MNHEY and CDR2 SMNVEV (reference sequence). The V end lost 3 bases, the J end lost 6 bases, and 18 bases lay between the germline ends. CDR3 length: 16 amino acids. In DNA, the CDR3 is TGTGCCAGCAGTTTCCGGACCCCCCGGGCGGGCAATGAGCAGTTCTTC. It codes for CASSFRTPRAGNEQFF.

The V and J genes are TRBV19 and TRBJ2-3, with D possibly matching TRBD2 (6 bases). V lost 3 bases and J 5 bases, leaving 12 bases between the germline ends. The CDR3 is made up of 14 amino acids. Germline CDR1 and CDR2: LNHDA and SQIVND (reference sequence). The CDR3 loop is CASSINGGGDTQYF. DNA for the CDR3: TGTGCCAGTAGTATTAACGGGGGAGGAGATACGCAGTATTTT.